This T cell receptor (beta chain) was captured in a study of blood T cell repertoires in COVID-19. Across the study: Specimens from acute and convalescent COVID-19 originated in the United States, Italy and Spain. T cells, B-cell-depleted T cells, or PBMCs supplied cDNA or gDNA.

This table comes from immunoSEQ multiplex PCR, and its TCRdb copy is limited to in-frame clones, with some not included. This table has about 210,000 clones, roughly 90% appearing once. The sample holds one count of this clone. CDR3 size: 12 residues. Germline V gene lookup returns CDR1 ENHRY and CDR2 SYGVKD. With 6 bases removed from V and 2 bases from J, the gap between germline ends came to 7 bases. Living in 24 US areas, the participants were between roughly 18 and 90 years of age. This rearrangement joins TRBV10-3 to TRBJ1-2; TRBD1 might be the D (6 bases). The receptor was derived from a woman in her late teens or twenties who had recovered from COVID-19. What was sequenced was PBMCs or T cells enriched from blood (not recorded which). CDR3 bases: TGTGCCATCAGGCAGGGGAACTATGGCTACACCTTC. Translating it yields CAIRQGNYGYTF.